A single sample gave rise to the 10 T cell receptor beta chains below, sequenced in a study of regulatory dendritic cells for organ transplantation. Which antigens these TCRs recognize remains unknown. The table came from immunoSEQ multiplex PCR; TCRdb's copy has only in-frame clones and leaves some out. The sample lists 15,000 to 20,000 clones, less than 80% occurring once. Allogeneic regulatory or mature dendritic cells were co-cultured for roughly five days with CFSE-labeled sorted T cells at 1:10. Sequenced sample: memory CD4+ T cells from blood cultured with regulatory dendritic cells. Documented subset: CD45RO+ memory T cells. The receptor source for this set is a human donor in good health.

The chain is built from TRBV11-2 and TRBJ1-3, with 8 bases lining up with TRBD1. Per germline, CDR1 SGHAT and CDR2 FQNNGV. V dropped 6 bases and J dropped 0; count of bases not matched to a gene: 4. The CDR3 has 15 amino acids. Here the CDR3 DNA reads TGTGCCAGCAGTTCCGGGACAGGCTCTGGAAACACCATATATTTT. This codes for CASSSGTGSGNTIYF.

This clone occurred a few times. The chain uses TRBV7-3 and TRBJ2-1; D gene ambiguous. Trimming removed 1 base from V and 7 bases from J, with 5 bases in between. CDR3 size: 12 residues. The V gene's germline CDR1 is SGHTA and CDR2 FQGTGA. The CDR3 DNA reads TGTGCCAGCAGCTTAAGTGGGAATGAGCAGTTCTTC. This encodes CASSLSGNEQFF.

CDR3: CASSEWGAGTEAFF. The CDR3, as DNA: TGTGCCAGCAGTGAATGGGGGGCTGGCACTGAAGCTTTCTTT. The genes are TRBV2 and TRBJ1-1, with D possibly TRBD1 on 6 matching bases. V lost 2 bases, J lost 4 bases, and 11 bases lay in between. The CDR3 loop spans 14 amino acids. Germline V CDR1 and CDR2: SNHLY, FYNNEI.

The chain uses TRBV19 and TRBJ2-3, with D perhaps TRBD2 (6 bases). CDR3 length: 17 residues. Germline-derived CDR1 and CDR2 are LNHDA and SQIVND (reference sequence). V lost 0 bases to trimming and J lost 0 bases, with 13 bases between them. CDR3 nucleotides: TGTGCCAGTAGTATAGATCGGCGGGGTTCTAGCACAGATACGCAGTATTTT. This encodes CASSIDRRGSSTDTQYF.

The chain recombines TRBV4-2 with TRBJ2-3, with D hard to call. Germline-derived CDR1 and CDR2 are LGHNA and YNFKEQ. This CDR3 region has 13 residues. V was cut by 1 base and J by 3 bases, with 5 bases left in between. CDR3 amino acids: CASSQGRTDTQYF. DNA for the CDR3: TGTGCCAGCAGCCAAGGCAGAACAGATACGCAGTATTTT.

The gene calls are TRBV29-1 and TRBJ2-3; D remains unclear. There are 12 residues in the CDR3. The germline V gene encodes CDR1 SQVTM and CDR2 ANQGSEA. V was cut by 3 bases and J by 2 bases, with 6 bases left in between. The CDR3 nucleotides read TGCAGCGTTGACCTATCCACAGATACGCAGTATTTT. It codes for CSVDLSTDTQYF.

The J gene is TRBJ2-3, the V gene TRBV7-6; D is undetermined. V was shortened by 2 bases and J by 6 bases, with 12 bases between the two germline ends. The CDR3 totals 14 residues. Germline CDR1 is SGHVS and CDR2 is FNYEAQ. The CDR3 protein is CASSLRSGSDTQYF. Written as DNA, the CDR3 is TGTGCCAGCAGCTTAAGGTCTGGGTCGGATACGCAGTATTTT.

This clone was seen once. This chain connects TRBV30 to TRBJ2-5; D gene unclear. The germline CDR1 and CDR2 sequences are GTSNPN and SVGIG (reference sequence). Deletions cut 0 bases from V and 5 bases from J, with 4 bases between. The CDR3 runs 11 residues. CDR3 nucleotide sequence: TGTGCCTGGAGTGTAGGGGAGACCCAGTACTTC. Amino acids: CAWSVGETQYF.

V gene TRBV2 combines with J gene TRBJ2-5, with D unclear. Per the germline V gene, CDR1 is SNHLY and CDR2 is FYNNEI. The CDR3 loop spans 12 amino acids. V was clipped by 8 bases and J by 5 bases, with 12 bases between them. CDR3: CASGPARETQYF. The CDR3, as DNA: TGTGCCAGCGGCCCAGCGCGCGAGACCCAGTACTTC.

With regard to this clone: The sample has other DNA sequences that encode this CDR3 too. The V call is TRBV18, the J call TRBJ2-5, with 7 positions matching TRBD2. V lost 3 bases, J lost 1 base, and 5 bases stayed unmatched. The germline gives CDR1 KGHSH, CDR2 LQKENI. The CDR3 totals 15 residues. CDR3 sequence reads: CASSPGGRVQETQYF. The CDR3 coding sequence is TGTGCCAGCTCACCGGGAGGGAGGGTCCAAGAGACCCAGTACTTC.